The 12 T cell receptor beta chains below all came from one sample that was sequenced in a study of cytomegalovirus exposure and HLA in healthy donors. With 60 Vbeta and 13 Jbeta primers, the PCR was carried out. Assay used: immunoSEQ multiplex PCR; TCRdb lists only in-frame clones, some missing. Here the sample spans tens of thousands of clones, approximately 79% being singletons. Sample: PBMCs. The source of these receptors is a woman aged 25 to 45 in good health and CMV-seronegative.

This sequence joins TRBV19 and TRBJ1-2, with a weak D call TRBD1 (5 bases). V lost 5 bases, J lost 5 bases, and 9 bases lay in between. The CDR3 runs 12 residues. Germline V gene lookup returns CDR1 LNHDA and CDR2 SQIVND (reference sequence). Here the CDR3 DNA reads TGTGCCAGTAGTGCGGGGGTTTATGGCTACACCTTC. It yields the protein CASSAGVYGYTF.

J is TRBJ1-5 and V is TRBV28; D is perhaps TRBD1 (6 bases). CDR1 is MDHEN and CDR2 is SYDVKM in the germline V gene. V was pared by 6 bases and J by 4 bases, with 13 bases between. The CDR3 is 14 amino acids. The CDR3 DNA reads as TGTGCCAGCAGCCTCCTAGGGGGTAATCAGCCCCAGCATTTT. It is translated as CASSLLGGNQPQHF.

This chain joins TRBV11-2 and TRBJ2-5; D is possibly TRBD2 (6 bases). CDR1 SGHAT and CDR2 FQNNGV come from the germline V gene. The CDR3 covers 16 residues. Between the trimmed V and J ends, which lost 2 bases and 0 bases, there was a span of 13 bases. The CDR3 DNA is TGTGCCAGCAGCTTAAGCCCGGGGAGGTACCAAGAGACCCAGTACTTC. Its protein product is CASSLSPGRYQETQYF.

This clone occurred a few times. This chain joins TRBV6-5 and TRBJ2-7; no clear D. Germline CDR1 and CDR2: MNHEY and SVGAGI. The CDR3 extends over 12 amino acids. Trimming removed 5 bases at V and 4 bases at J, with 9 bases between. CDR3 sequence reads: CASSPAGYEQYF. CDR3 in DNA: TGTGCCAGCAGTCCCGCCGGGTACGAGCAGTACTTC.

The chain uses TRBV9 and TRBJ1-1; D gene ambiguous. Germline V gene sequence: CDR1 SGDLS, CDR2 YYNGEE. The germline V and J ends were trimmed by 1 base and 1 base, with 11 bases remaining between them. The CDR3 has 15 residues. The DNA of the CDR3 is TGTGCCAGCAGCGTAAGTGGGGAGCAGAACACTGAAGCTTTCTTT. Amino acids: CASSVSGEQNTEAFF.

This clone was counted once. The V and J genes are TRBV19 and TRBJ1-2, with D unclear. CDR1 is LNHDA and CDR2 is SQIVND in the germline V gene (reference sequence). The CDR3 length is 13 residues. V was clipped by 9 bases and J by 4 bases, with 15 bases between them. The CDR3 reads CASRENHLYGYTF. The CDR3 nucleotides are TGTGCCAGCCGGGAAAACCACCTCTATGGCTACACCTTC.

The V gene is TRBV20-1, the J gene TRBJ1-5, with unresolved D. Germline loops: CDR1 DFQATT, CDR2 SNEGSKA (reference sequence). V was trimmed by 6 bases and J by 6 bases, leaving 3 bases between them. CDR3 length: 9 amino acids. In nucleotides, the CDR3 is TGCAGTGCCGGTCAGCCCCAGCATTTT. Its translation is CSAGQPQHF.

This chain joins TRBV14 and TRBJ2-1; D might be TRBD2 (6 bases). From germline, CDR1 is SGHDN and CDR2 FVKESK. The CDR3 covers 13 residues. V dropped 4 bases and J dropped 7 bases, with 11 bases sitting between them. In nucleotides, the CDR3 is TGTGCCAGCAGCCCCCTGGCGGGGAATGAGCAGTTCTTC. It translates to CASSPLAGNEQFF.

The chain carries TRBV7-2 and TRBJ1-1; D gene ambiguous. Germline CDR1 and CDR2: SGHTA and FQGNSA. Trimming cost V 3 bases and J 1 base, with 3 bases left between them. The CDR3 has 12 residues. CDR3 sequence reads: CASSFRNTEAFF. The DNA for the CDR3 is TGTGCCAGCAGCTTCAGGAACACTGAAGCTTTCTTT.

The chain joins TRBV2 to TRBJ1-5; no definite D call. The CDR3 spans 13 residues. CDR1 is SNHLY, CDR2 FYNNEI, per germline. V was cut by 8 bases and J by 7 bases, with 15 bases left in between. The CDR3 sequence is CASDGKEAQPQHF. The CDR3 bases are TGTGCCAGCGACGGAAAGGAGGCCCAGCCCCAGCATTTT.

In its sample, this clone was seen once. CDR3 nucleotides: TGTGCCAGCAGCGTAGGACAGGGGGCTGCCTATGGCTACACCTTC. Translated: CASSVGQGAAYGYTF. The chain employs TRBV9 and TRBJ1-2; 10 nucleotides agree with TRBD1. This CDR3 is built from 15 residues. Trimming at V came to 0 bases and at J to 4 bases, leaving 3 bases not matched to a gene. In germline, CDR1 is SGDLS, CDR2 YYNGEE.

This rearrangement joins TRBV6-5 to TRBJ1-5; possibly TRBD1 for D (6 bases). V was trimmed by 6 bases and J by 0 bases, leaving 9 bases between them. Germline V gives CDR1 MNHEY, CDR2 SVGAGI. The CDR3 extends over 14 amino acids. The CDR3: CASRRTDSNQPQHF. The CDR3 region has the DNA TGTGCCAGCAGACGGACAGATAGCAATCAGCCCCAGCATTTT.